Listed below are T cell receptor beta chains from one sample, sequenced in a study of CD8+ T cells in alopecia areata. The assay was immunoSEQ multiplex PCR, and TCRdb's table has in-frame clones only and misses some. The sample has 120,000 or so clones, around 48% seen once; the top ten hold about 11%. Input material: NKG2D-low CD8+ T cells sorted from blood. Receptors were obtained from a human donor with alopecia areata. Both conserved end residues are part of each CDR3.

V gene,CDR3 length,CDR3 protein
TRBV27,17,CASSLPTGTASYNEQFF
TRBV5-1,12,CASSSEHETQYF
TRBV4-1,14,CASSQGSLRDTQYF
TRBV5-1,16,CASSPDEDVSGDTQYF
TRBV5-1,13,CASSLRVQTEAFF
TRBV29-1,10,CSVEQEGYTF
TRBV2,11,CASSGSLKQYF
TRBV9,13,CASSLGQALEQYF
TRBV7-2,15,CASSLAGGDADTQYF
TRBV5-1,15,CASSGTESKNTEAFF
TRBV9,16,CASSVDRQESGNTIYF
TRBV29-1,11,CSGRGTGELFF
TRBV2,12,CASSDLQETQYF
TRBV29-1,14,CSVEDVLVPGELFF
TRBV6-4,13,CASSGTGEDTQYF